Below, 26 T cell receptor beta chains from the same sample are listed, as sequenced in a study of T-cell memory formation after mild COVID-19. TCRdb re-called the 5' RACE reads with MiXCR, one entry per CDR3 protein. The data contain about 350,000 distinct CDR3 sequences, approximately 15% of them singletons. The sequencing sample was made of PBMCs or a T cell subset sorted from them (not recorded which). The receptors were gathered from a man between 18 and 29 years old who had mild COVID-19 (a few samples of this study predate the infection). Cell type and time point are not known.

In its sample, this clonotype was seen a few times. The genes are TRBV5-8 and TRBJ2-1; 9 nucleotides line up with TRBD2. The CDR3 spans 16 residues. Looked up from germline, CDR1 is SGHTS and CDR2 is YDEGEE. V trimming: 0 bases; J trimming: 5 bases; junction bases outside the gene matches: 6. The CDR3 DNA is TGTGCCAGCAGCTTGGCCGGGGTAGCGGGGGACAATGAGCAGTTCTTC. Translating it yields CASSLAGVAGDNEQFF.

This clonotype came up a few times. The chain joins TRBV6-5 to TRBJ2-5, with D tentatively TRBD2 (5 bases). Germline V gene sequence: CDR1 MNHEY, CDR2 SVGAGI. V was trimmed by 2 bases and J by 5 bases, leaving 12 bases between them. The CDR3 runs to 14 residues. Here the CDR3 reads CASSYADSRETQYF. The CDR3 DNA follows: TGTGCCAGCAGTTACGCGGACTCCCGGGAGACCCAGTACTTC.

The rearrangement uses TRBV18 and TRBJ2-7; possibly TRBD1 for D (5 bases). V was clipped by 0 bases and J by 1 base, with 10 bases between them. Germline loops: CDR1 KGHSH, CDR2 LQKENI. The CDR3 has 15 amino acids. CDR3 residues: CASSPPGQRSYEQYF. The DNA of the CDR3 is TGTGCCAGCTCACCACCGGGGCAGAGGTCCTACGAGCAGTACTTC.

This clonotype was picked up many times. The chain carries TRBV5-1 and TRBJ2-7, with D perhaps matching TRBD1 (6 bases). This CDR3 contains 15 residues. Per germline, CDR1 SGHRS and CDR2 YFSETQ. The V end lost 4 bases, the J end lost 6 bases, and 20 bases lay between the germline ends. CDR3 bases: TGCGCCAGCAGCAAGAGTGGGACAAACCTCCCCGAGCAGTACTTC. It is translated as CASSKSGTNLPEQYF.

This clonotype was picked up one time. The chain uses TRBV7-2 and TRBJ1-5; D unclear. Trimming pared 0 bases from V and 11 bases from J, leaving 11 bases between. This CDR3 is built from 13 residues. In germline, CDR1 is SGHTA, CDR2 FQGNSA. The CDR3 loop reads CASSLAPLGAQHF. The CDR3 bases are TGTGCCAGCAGCTTAGCACCACTCGGGGCCCAGCATTTT.

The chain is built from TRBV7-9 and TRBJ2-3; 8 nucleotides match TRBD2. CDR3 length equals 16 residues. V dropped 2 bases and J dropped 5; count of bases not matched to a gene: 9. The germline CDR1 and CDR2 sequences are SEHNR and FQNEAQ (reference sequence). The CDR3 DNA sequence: TGTGCCAGCAGCTTACGCTCGGGGGGGCCGGGAGATACGCAGTATTTT. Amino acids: CASSLRSGGPGDTQYF.

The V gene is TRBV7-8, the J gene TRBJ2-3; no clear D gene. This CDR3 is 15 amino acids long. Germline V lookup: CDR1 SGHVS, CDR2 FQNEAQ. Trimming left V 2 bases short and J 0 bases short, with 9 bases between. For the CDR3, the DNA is TGTGCCAGCAGCTTAAGCGAAACTAGCACAGATACGCAGTATTTT. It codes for CASSLSETSTDTQYF. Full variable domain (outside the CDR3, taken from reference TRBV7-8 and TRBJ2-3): GAGVSQSPRYKVAKRGQDVALRCDPISGHVSLFWYQQALGQGPEFLTYFQNEAQLDKSGLPSDRFFAERPEGSVSTLKIQRTQQEDSAVYLCASSLSETSTDTQYFGPGTRLTVL.

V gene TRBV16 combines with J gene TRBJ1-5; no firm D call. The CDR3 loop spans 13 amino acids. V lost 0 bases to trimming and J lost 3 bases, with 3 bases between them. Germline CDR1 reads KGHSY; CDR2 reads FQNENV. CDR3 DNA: TGTGCCAGCAGCCAATCCCACAATCAGCCCCAGCATTTT. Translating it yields CASSQSHNQPQHF.

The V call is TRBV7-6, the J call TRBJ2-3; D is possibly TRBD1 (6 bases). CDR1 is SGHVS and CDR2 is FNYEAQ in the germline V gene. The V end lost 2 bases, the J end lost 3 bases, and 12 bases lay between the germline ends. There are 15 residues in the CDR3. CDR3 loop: CASSLRQGWTDTQYF. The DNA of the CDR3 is TGTGCCAGCAGCTTAAGGCAGGGGTGGACAGATACGCAGTATTTT.

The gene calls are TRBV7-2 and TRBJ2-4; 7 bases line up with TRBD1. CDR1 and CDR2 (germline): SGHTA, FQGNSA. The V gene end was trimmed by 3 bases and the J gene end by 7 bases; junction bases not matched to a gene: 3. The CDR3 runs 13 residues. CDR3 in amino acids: CASSFTTGNIQYF. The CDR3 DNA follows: TGTGCCAGCAGCTTTACGACAGGGAACATTCAGTACTTC.

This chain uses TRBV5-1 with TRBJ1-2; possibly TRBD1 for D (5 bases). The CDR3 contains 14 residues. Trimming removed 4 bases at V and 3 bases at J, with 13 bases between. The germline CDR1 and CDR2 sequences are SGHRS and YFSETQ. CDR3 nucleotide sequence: TGCGCCAGCAGCCTCCCGGGGGGGGACTATGGCTACACCTTC. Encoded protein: CASSLPGGDYGYTF.

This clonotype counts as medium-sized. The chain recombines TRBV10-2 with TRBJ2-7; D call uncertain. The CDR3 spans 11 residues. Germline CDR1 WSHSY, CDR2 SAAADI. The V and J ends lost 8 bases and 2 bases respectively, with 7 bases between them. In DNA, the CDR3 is TGCGCCAGCGGGTCCCCCTACGAGCAGTACTTC. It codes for CASGSPYEQYF.

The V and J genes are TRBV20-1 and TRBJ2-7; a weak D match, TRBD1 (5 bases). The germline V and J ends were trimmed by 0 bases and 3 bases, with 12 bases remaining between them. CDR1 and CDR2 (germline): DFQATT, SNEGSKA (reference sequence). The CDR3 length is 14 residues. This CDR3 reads CSARDQGGFYEQYV. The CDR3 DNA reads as TGCAGTGCTAGAGATCAGGGCGGTTTCTACGAGCAGTACGTC.

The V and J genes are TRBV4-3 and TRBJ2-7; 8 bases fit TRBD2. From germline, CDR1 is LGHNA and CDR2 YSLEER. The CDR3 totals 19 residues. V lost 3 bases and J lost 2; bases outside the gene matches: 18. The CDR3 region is CASSHPPAWAGGFTYEQYV. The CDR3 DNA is TGCGCCAGCAGCCATCCACCGGCCTGGGCGGGGGGATTCACCTACGAGCAGTACGTC.

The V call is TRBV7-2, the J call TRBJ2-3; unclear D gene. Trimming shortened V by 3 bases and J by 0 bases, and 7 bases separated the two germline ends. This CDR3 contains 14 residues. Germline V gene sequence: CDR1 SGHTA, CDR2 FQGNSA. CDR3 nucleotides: TGTGCCAGCAGCTTGCAGCGAAGCACAGATACGCAGTATTTT. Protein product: CASSLQRSTDTQYF.

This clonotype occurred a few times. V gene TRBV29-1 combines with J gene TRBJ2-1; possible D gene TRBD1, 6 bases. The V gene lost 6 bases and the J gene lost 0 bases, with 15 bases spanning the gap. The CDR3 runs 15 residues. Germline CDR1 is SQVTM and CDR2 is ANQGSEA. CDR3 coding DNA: TGCAGCGTGATCGGGGACATCAGCTCCTACAATGAGCAGTTCTTC. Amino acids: CSVIGDISSYNEQFF.

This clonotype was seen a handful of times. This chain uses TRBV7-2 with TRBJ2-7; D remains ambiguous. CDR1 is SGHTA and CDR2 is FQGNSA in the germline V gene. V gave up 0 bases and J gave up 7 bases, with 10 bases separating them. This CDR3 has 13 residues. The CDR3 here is CASSLAGYGEQYV. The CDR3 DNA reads TGTGCCAGCAGCTTAGCCGGTTATGGAGAGCAGTACGTC.

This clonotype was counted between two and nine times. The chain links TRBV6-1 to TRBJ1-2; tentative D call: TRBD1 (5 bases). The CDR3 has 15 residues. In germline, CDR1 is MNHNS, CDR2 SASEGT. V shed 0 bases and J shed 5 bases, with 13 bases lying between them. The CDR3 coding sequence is TGTGCCAGCAGTGAAGCTGGGACGGCTGCTTATGGCTACACCTTC. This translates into CASSEAGTAAYGYTF.

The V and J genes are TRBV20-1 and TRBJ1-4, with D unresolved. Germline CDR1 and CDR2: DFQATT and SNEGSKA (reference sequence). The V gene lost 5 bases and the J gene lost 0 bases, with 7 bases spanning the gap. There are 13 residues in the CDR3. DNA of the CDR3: TGCAGTGCTCCAAGATCAACTAATGAAAAACTGTTTTTT. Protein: CSAPRSTNEKLFF.

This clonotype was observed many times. The CDR3 spells CSAETGKNTEAFF. In nucleotides, the CDR3 is TGCAGCGCTGAGACAGGGAAGAACACTGAAGCTTTCTTT. The genes are TRBV29-1 and TRBJ1-1; 7 bases line up with TRBD1. This CDR3 is 13 amino acids long. The germline CDR1 and CDR2 sequences are SQVTM and ANQGSEA. V shed 7 bases, J shed 1 base, and the junction held 6 bases outside the gene matches.

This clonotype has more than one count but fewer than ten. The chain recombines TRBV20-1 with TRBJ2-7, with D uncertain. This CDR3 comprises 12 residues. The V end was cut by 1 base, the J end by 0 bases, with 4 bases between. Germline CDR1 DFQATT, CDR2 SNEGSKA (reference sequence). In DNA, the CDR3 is TGCAGTGCTAGAGGAAGCTCCTACGAGCAGTACGTC. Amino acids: CSARGSSYEQYV.

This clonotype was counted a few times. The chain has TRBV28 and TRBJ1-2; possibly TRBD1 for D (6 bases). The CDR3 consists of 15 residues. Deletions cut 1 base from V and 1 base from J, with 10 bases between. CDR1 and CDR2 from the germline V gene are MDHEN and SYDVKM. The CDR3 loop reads CASSLFTGYNYGYTF. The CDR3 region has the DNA TGTGCCAGCAGTTTATTCACAGGGTATAACTATGGCTACACCTTC.

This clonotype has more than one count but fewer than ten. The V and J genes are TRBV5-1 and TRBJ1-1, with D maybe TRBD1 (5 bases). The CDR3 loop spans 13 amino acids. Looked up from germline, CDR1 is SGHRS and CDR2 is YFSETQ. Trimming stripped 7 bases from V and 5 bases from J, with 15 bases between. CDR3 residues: CASGNPEGTEAFF. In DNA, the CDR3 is TGCGCCAGCGGAAATCCAGAGGGGACTGAAGCTTTCTTT.

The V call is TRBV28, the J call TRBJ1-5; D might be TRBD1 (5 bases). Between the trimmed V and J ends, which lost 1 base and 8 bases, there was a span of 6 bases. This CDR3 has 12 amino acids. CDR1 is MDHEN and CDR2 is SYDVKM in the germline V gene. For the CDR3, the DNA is TGTGCCAGCAGTTTATTGGGGGAGCCCCAGCATTTT. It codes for CASSLLGEPQHF.

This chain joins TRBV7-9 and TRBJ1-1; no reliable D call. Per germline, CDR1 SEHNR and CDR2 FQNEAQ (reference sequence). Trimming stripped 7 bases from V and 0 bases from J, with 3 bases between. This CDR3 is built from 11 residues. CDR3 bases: TGTGCCAGCACCTTGAACACTGAAGCTTTCTTT. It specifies CASTLNTEAFF. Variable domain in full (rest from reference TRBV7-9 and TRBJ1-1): DTGVSQNPRHKITKRGQNVTFRCDPISEHNRLYWYRQTLGQGPEFLTYFQNEAQLEKSRLLSDRFSAERPKGSFSTLEIQRTEQGDSAMYLCASTLNTEAFFGQGTRLTVV.

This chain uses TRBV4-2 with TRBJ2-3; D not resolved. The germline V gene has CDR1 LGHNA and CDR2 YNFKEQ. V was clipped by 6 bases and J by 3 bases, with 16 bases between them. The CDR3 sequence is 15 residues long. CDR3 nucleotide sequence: TGTGCCAGCAGAGAGTTTGGGGAAACGACAGATACGCAGTATTTT. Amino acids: CASREFGETTDTQYF.